This T cell receptor (beta chain) was found in a study of long-term antiretroviral therapy in people with HIV (dated by TCRdb to the early 2020s). As for the study more broadly: The earliest samples were collected roughly a decade before the 2015 WHO recommendation for immediate ART, at a time when ART was usually postponed until CD4 counts fell. This retrospective serial study examined whether starting ART and sustained HIV suppression were associated with changes in the composition and diversity of the TRB repertoire in peripheral blood. The cohort contributed over 150 cryopreserved PBMC samples from about 31 adults with confirmed HIV infection, collected serially over a mean of roughly 6 years (range 1-12). Of the 30 or so participants with HIV, ten to eleven were female. No cross-contamination during QIAcube processing was seen in test extractions of a monoclonal T-cell line run alongside a few dozen polyclonal samples. What the research found in general, with its limitations: Inferences about post-ART repertoire changes were limited because no data were available on ART adherence, viral resistance or therapy changes. Because PBMC availability was limited, only the TCR beta chain was sequenced, with no alpha chain pairing. Because pre-ART samples had limited cell numbers, unsorted PBMC were profiled rather than sorted CD4+ and CD8+ T cells. The samples span the years 2004 to 2017, and the ART regimens used may be less effective than current regimens. A significant increase in TRB diversity was found to be associated with ART initiation, although TRB diversity was observed to remain significantly below that of transplant donor controls even after long-term ART. The repertoire was dominated across all time points by expanded TRB clones identified before ART initiation, although this dominance was seen to fluctuate and to decrease in many PLHIV after ART. CDR3 length ranges in HIV repertoires were narrower than in controls, and network structure suggested an antigen-experienced repertoire with only a slight naive shift after ART.

Participants were included only if at least one PBMC sample before ART initiation and at least two post-ART samples were available. Treatment was received in the United States of America by all participants with HIV. Cryopreserved samples of 1-10 million PBMC were thawed and washed before DNA extraction. At the time of the earliest PBMC sample for each participant with HIV, ages ranged from about 20 to 55 years. Each participant contributed PBMC samples from 1-4 timepoints before ART initiation and 2-8 timepoints after ART initiation, with a median of 7 samples. Serial HIV viral load, CD4+ T-cell count, ART history and demographic data were obtained for every participant. Using a Qiagen kit on a QIAcube, genomic DNA was extracted from unsorted PBMC, with samples processed in batches of 12. CDR3 length: 15 amino acids, cysteine to phenylalanine. The CDR3 DNA has 45 bases and is translated from base 1. The CDR1 and CDR2 encoded by the germline V gene are ENHRY and SYGVKD. V and J are truncated by 3 bases and 0 bases respectively, leaving an intervening sequence of 10 bases.

The immunoSEQ hsTCRB v3.0 assay was used at survey level resolution to sequence the TRB variable region. The targeted TRB sequencing depth was roughly 40,000-50,000 T-cell genomes per sample. Pooled TRB libraries were sequenced on an Illumina MiSeq with a v3 150-cycle kit. As for the authors' bioinformatics: Repertoire analysis was run in R within a reproducible Nextflow workflow that covered QC, data transformation and analysis. LymphoSeq2, an R package for exploring AIRR-Seq data, was used to implement the custom analyses. Four samples that produced fewer than 5000 total TRB sequences were removed, so approximately 170 HIV repertoires were analyzed. Among the approximately 190 retained HIV repertoires, some 59 were collected before ART initiation and approximately 130 after ART initiation. Repertoires were downsampled to 5000 TRB nucleotide sequences, and summary statistics were averaged over 100 downsampling iterations. TRB sequences were retained for analysis only if CDR3 regions of at least seven amino acids were present. Diversity was measured with a Shannon entropy-derived clonality score and the Gini coefficient. In the repertoire networks, any two of the top 5000 CDR3 amino acid sequences were linked whenever the two sequences differed by an edit distance of one. Antigen specificity groups and MHC restriction were predicted for TRB CDR3 amino acid sequences with GLIPH2. Known CMV, EBV, HIV or tissue antigen associations were flagged by matching CDR3 amino acid sequences against VDJdb and McPAS-TCR. Pre-ART, post-ART and control groups were compared with Wilcoxon signed-rank tests and Holm-Bonferroni correction. TCRdb re-hosts the immuneACCESS table, in-frame sequences only. Its copies lack some clones; in the studies checked, an unresolved V gene accounts for under half of them, and the cause for the rest is not known. D and trimming come from the DNA, and the V and J calls and clone size come from that table. This sample has about 40,000 clones in its table, and about 89% of those were observed once. 4% to 5.5% of the sample lies in the top ten.

Comments on this clone: No antigen is known for it. No base quality values were provided; no much bigger clone lies one nucleotide off.

The rearrangement joined TRBV10-3 to TRBJ2-3; TRBD2 is a weak D gene call, 5 bases matching. The source is a woman between 50 and 59 years old with HIV. Sequenced here: unsorted PBMCs, sampled 0.1 years before starting antiretroviral therapy. The CDR3 corresponds to CAISETDFSTDTQYF. The base sequence is TGTGCCATCAGTGAAACGGACTTCAGCACAGATACGCAGTATTTT.